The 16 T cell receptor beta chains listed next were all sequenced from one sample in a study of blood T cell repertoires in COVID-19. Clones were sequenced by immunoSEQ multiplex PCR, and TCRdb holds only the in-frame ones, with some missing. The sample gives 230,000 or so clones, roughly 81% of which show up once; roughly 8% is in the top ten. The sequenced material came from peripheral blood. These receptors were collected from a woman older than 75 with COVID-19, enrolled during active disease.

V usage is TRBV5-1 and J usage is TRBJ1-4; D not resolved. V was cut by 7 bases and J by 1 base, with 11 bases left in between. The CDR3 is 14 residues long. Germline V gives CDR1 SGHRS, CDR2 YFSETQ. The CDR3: CASGSEGTNEKLFF. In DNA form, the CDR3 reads TGCGCCAGCGGCTCCGAGGGAACTAATGAAAAACTGTTTTTT.

The CDR3 DNA is TGTGCCTGGAGTCTTGACAGGGATCGGCAGCCCCAGCATTTT. As protein: CAWSLDRDRQPQHF. The V and J genes are TRBV30 and TRBJ1-5, with 7 bases matching TRBD1. Trimming removed 2 bases from V and 7 bases from J; junction bases left unmatched: 8. Germline V lookup: CDR1 GTSNPN, CDR2 SVGIG (reference sequence). CDR3 length: 14 amino acids.

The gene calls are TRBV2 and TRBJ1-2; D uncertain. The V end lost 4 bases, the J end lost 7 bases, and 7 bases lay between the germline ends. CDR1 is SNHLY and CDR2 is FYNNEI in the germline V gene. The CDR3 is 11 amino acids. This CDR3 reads CASSVQVGYTF. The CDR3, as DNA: TGTGCCAGCAGTGTGCAGGTTGGCTACACCTTC.

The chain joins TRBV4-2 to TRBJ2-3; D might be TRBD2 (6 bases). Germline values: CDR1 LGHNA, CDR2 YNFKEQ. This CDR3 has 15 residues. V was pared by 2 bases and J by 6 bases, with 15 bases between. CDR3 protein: CASSQWDSYLDTQYF. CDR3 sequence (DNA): TGTGCCAGCAGCCAATGGGACTCGTACCTCGATACGCAGTATTTT.

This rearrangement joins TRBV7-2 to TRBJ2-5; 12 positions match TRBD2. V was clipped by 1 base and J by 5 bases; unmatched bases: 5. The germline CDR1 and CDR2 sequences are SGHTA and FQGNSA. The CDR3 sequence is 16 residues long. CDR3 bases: TGTGCCAGCAGCTTAGTTGAAGGGACTAGCGGGGAGACCCAGTACTTC. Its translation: CASSLVEGTSGETQYF.

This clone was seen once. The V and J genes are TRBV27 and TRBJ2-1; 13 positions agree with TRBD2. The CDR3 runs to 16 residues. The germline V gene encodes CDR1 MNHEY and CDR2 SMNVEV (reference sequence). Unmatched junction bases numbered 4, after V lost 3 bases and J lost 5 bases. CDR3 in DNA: TGTGCCAGCAGTTTTTTGGGACTAGCGGGAAACAATGAGCAGTTCTTC. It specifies CASSFLGLAGNNEQFF.

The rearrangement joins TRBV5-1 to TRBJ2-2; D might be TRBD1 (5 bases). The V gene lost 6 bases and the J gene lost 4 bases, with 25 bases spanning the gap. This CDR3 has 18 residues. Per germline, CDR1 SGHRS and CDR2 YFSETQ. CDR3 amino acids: CASTPSPTEFHSTGELFF. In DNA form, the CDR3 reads TGCGCCAGCACCCCGTCCCCGACAGAATTTCATTCCACCGGGGAGCTGTTTTTT.

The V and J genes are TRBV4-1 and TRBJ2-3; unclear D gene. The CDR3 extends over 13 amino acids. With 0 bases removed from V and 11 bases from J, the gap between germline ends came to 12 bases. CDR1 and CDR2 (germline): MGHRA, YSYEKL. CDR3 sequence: CASSQDMAFGQYF. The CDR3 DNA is TGCGCCAGCAGCCAAGATATGGCCTTTGGGCAGTATTTT.

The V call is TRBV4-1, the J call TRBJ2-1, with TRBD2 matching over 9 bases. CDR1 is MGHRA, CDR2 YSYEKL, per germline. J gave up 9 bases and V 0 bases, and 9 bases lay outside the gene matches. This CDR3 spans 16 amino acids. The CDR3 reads CASSQDPGSGRGEQFF. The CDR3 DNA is TGCGCCAGCAGCCAAGATCCGGGTAGCGGGAGAGGTGAGCAGTTCTTC.

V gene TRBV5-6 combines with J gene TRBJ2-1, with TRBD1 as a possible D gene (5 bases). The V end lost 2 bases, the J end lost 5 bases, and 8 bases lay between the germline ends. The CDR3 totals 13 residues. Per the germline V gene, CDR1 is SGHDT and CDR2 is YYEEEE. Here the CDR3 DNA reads TGTGCCAGCAGCTTAGACAGAGACAATGAGCAGTTCTTC. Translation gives CASSLDRDNEQFF.

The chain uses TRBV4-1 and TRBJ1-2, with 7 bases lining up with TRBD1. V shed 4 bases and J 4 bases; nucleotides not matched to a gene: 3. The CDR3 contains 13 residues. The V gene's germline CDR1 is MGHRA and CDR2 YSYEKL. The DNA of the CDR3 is TGCGCCAGCAGCCTGGGACAGCCCTATGGCTACACCTTC. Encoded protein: CASSLGQPYGYTF.

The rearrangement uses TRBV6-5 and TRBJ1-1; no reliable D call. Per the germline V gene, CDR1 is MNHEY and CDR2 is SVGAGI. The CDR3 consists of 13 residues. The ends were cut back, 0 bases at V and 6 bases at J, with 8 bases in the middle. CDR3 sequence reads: CASSYSREAEAFF. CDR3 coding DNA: TGTGCCAGCAGTTACTCGAGGGAAGCTGAAGCTTTCTTT.

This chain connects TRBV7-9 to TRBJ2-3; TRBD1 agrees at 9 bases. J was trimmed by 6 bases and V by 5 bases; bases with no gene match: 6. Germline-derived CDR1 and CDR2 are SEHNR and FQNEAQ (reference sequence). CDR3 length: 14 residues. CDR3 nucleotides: TGTGCCAGCAGCCCCGGGACAGGGATTGATACGCAGTATTTT. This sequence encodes CASSPGTGIDTQYF.

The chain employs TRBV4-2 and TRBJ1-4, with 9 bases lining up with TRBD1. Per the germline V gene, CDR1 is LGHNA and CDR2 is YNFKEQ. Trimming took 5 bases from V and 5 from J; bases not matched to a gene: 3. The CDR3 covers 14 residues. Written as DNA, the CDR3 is TGTGCCAGCAGCGAGGGACAGGGAAATGAAAAACTGTTTTTT. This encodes CASSEGQGNEKLFF.

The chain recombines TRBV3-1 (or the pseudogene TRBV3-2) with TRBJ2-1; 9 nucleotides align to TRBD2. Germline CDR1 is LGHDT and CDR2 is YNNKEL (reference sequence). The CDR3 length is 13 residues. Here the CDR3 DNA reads TGTGCTTTTGGCGGGGGGGCGTACAATGAGCAGTTCTTC. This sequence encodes CAFGGGAYNEQFF.

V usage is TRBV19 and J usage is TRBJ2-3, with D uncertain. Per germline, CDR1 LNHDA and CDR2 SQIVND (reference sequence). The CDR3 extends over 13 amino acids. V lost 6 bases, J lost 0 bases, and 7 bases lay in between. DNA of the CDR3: TGTGCCAGTAGCCTTACTAGCACAGATACGCAGTATTTT. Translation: CASSLTSTDTQYF.